Included here is one T cell receptor (beta chain) sequence, with context. TCRdb re-derived calls from the 5' RACE reads in MiXCR, one entry per CDR3 protein. Found here are fewer than 900,000 distinct CDR3 sequences, 15% to 20% of them singletons; the top ten hold about an eighth. Germline assignment: CDR1 SGHAT and CDR2 FQNNGV. With 2 bases removed from V and 6 bases from J, the gap between germline ends came to 16 bases. This CDR3 contains 15 residues. The data are from a study of identical twins. This same sample was also taken into another study, of T cells expressing NK-cell markers.

The V gene is TRBV11-2, the J gene TRBJ1-2; D is undetermined. Sequences were obtained from PBMCs. This TCR was recovered from a woman aged 18-29 years in good health. The CDR3 sequence: CASSLSGGLSDGYTF. The CDR3 DNA is TGTGCCAGCAGCTTATCGGGAGGACTAAGTGATGGCTACACCTTC. Filled out from reference TRBV11-2 and TRBJ1-2, the complete variable domain reads EAGVAQSPRYKIIEKRQSVAFWCNPISGHATLYWYQQILGQGPKLLIQFQNNGVVDDSQLPKDRFSAERLKGVDSTLKIQPAKLEDSAVYLCASSLSGGLSDGYTFGSGTRLTVV.